A single sample gave rise to the 8 T cell receptor beta chains below, sequenced in a study of blood T cell repertoires in COVID-19. Generated by immunoSEQ multiplex PCR, the TCRdb table keeps only in-frame clones and is missing some. The sample has over 250,000 clones, around 89% seen once. Source material: peripheral blood. All receptors come from a woman in her sixties with acute or convalescent COVID-19.

V and J are TRBV9 and TRBJ2-3; TRBD2 aligns across 8 bases. The V segment lost 0 bases and the J segment 7 bases; nucleotides outside the gene matches: 4. Looked up from germline, CDR1 is SGDLS and CDR2 is YYNGEE. This CDR3 region has 14 residues. CDR3 amino acids: CASSVEAGVNTQYF. DNA for the CDR3: TGTGCCAGCAGCGTAGAAGCGGGAGTTAATACGCAGTATTTT.

This rearrangement joins TRBV9 to TRBJ1-1, with 9 bases identical to TRBD1. The CDR3 spans 16 residues. V lost 0 bases, J lost 3 bases, and 6 bases stayed unmatched. CDR1 is SGDLS and CDR2 is YYNGEE in the germline V gene. CDR3 DNA sequence: TGTGCCAGCAGCGTAGGTGGGACAGGGTCGTACACTGAAGCTTTCTTT. As protein: CASSVGGTGSYTEAFF.

This clone was counted once. The V and J genes are TRBV28 and TRBJ1-1, with TRBD1 identical over 11 bases. Germline CDR1 is MDHEN and CDR2 is SYDVKM. The CDR3 runs 16 residues. After removal of 5 bases from V and 4 bases from J, the junction contained 9 bases not matched to a gene. CDR3 coding DNA: TGTGCCAGCAGTCCTCCGGGACAGGGGGTTGTCACTGAAGCTTTCTTT. Translation gives CASSPPGQGVVTEAFF.

The rearrangement links TRBV6-1 to TRBJ1-5; 7 bases map to TRBD1. Unmatched junction bases numbered 8, after V lost 3 bases and J lost 3 bases. The CDR3 spans 16 residues. Germline V gene data show CDR1 as MNHNS and CDR2 as SASEGT. The CDR3 reads CASSERRQGVNQPQHF. The CDR3 DNA reads TGTGCCAGCAGTGAGCGGAGACAGGGCGTCAATCAGCCCCAGCATTTT.

The genes are TRBV5-4 and TRBJ1-5; TRBD1 matches at 9 bases. V lost 3 bases and J lost 6; bases outside the gene matches: 7. Germline V gives CDR1 SGHNT, CDR2 YYREEE (reference sequence). CDR3 length: 15 residues. The CDR3 reads CASSYDRGLSQPQHF. The CDR3 region has the DNA TGTGCCAGCAGCTATGACAGGGGGTTATCTCAGCCCCAGCATTTT.

Comment on this clone: In this CDR3 the conserved last residue, phenylalanine or tryptophan, is missing, so a read error is likely. The gene calls are TRBV28 and TRBJ2-7, with 13 positions matching TRBD2. V lost 3 bases, J lost 5 bases, and 10 bases stayed unmatched. This CDR3 is built from 17 residues. Germline CDR1 reads MDHEN; CDR2 reads SYDVKM. This CDR3 is CASSLTSGRKGADEQYS. The CDR3 DNA follows: TGTGCCAGCAGTTTGACTAGCGGGAGGAAAGGGGCGGACGAGCAGTACTCC.

This clone has a single count. The rearrangement links TRBV29-1 to TRBJ2-3, with a possible D match to TRBD1 (6 bases). The CDR3 runs to 15 residues. Trimming shortened V by 3 bases and J by 0 bases, and 13 bases separated the two germline ends. Germline V gene data show CDR1 as SQVTM and CDR2 as ANQGSEA. CDR3 bases: TGCAGCGTTGACCCAGGGGCCCCTAGCACAGATACGCAGTATTTT. Its protein product is CSVDPGAPSTDTQYF.

The genes are TRBV10-2 and TRBJ1-4; D perhaps matches TRBD1 (6 bases). The germline gives CDR1 WSHSY, CDR2 SAAADI. This CDR3 contains 14 residues. With 5 bases removed from V and 4 bases from J, the gap between germline ends came to 11 bases. The CDR3 DNA reads as TGCGCCAGCAGTCTTGGACAGTATAATGAAAAACTGTTTTTT. Its protein is CASSLGQYNEKLFF.